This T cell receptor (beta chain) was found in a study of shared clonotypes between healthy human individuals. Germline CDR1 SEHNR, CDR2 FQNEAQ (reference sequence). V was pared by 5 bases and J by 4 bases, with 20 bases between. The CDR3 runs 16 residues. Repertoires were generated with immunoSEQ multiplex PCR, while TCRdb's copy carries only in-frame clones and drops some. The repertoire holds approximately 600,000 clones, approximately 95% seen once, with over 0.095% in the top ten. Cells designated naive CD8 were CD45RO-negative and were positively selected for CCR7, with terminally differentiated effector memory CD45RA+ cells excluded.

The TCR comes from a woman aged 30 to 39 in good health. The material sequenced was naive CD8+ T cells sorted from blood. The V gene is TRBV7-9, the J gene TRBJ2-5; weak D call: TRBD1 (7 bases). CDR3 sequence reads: CASSRLRGQGGETQYF. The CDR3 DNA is TGTGCCAGCAGCCGACTACGGGGGCAGGGGGGAGAGACCCAGTACTTC.